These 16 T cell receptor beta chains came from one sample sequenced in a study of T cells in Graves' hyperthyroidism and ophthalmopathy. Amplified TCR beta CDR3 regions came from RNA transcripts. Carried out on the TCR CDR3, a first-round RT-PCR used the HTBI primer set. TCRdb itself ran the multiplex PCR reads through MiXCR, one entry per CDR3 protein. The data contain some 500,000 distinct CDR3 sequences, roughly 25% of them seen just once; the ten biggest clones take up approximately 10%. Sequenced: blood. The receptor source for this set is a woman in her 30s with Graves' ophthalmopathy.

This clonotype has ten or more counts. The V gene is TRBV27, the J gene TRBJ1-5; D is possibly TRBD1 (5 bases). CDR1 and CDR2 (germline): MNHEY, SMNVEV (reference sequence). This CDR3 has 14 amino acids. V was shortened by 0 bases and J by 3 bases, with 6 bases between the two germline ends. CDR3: CASSLSGDNQPQHF. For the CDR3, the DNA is TGTGCCAGCAGTTTATCGGGGGACAATCAGCCCCAGCATTTT.

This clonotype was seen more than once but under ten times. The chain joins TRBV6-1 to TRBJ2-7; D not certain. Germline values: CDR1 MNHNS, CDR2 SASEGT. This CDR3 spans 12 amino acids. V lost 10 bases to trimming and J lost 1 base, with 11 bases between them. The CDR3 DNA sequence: TGTGCCACCATGGGCCTTTCCTACGAGCAGTACTTC. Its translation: CATMGLSYEQYF.

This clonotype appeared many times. As DNA, the CDR3 is TGCGCCAGCAGCTTGGGACACCTTCGCTATGGCTACACCTTC. It yields the protein CASSLGHLRYGYTF. The V gene is TRBV5-1, the J gene TRBJ1-2; no firm D call. The V gene lost 0 bases and the J gene lost 4 bases, with 10 bases spanning the gap. This CDR3 spans 14 amino acids. In germline, CDR1 is SGHRS, CDR2 YFSETQ.

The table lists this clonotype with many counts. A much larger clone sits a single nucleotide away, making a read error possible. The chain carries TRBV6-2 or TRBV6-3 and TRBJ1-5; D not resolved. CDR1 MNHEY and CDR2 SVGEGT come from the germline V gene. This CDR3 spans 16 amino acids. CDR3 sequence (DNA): TGTGCCAGCAGTTACTCTGGGTCACGCCGCAATCAGCCCCGGCATTTT. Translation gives CASSYSGSRRNQPRHF.

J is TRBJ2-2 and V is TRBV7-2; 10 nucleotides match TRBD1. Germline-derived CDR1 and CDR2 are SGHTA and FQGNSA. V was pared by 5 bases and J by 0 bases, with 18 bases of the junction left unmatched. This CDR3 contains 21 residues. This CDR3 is CASSAGTGEWGKRSNTGELFF. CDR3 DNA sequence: TGTGCCAGCAGCGCCGGGACAGGGGAATGGGGAAAAAGATCGAACACCGGGGAGCTGTTTTTT.

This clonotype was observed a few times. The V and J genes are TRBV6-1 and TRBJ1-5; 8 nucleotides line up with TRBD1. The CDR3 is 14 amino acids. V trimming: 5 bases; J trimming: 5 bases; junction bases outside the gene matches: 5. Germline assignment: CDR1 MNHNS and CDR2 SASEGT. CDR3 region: CASSPLTGDQPQHF. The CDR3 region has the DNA TGTGCCAGCAGTCCATTGACAGGGGATCAGCCCCAGCATTTT.

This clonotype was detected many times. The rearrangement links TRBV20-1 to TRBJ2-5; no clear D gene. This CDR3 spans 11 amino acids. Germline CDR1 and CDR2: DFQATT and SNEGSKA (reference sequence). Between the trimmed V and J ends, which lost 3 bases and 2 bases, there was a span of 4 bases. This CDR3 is CSASKQETQYF. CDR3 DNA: TGCAGTGCTAGTAAGCAAGAGACCCAGTACTTC.

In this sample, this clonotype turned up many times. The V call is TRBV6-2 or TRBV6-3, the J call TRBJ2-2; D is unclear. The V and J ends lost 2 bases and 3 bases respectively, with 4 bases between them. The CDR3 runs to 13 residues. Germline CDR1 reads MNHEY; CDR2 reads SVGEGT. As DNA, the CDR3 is TGTGCCAGCAGTTACCTCCACACCGGGGAGCTGTTTTTT. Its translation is CASSYLHTGELFF.

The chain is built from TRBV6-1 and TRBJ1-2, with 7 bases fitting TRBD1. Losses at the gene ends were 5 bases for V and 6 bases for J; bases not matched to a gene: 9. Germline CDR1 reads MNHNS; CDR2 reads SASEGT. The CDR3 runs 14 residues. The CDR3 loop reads CASSPGGGLDGYTF. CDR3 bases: TGTGCCAGCAGTCCCGGAGGGGGCCTCGATGGCTACACCTTC.

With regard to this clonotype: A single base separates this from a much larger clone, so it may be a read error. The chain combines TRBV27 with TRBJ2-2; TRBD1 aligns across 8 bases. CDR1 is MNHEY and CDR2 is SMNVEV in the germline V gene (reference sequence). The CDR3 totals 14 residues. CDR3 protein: CTSKDRAAAGELFF. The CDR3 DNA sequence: TGTACCAGCAAGGACAGGGCAGCAGCCGGGGAGCTGTTTTTT.

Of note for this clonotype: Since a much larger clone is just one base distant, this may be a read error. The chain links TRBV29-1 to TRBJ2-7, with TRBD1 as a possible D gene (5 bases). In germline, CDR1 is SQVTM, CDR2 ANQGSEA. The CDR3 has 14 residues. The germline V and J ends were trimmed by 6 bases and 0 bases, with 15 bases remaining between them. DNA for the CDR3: TGCAGCGTCATGTCAGGGTCCAACTCCTACGAGCAGTACTTC. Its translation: CSVMSGSNSYEQYF.

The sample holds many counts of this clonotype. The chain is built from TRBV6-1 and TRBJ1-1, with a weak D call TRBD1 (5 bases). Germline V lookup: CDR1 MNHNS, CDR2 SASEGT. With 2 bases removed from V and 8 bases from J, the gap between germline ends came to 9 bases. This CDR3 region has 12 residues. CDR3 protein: CASSELEGEAFF. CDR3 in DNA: TGTGCCAGCAGTGAATTGGAGGGGGAAGCTTTCTTT.

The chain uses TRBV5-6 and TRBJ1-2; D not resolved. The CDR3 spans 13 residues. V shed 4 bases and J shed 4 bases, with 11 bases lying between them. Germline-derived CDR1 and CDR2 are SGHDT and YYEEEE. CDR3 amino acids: CASSPGEVYGYTF. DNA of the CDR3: TGTGCCAGCAGCCCCGGCGAGGTCTATGGCTACACCTTC.

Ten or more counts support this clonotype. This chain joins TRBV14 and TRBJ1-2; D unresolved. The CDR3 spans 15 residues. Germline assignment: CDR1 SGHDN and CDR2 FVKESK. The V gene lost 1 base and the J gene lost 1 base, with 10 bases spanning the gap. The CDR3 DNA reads TGTGCCAGCAGCCAAGGGTGGGTATTTAACTATGGCTACACCTTC. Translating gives CASSQGWVFNYGYTF.

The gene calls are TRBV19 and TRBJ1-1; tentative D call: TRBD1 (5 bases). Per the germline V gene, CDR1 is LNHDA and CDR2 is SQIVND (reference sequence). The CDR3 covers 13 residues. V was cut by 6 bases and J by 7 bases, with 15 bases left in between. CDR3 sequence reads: CASSLQSGLEAFF. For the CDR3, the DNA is TGTGCCAGTAGCCTTCAGTCGGGACTTGAAGCTTTCTTT.

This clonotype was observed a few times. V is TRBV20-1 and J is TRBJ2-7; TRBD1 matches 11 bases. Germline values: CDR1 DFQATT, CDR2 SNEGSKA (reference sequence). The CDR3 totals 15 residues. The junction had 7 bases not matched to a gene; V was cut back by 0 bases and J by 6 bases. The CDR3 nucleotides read TGCAGTGCTAGAGATGGAGGGACAGGGGGGGGCGAGCAGTACTTC. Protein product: CSARDGGTGGGEQYF.